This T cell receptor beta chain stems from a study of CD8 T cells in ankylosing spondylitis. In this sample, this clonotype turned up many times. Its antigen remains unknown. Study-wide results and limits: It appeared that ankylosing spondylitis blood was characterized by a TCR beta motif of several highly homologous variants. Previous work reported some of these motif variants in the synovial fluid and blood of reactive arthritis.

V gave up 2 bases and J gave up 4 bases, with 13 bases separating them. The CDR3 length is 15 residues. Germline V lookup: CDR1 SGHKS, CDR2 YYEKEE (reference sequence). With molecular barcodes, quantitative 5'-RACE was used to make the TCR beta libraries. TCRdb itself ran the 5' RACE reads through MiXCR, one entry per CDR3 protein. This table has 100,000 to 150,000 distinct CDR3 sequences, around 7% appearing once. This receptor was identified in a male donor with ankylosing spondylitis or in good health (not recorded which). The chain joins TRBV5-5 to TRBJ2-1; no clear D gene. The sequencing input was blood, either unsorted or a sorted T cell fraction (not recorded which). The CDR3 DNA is TGTGCCAGCAGCTTTTCCAGCTCGGGTTACAATGAGCAGTTCTTC. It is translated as CASSFSSSGYNEQFF.